These 20 T cell receptor beta chains were all obtained from the same sample, sequenced in a study of T cell responses to AZD1222 COVID-19 vaccine. Data came from immunoSEQ multiplex PCR; TCRdb stores just in-frame clones and leaves some out. This sample yields about 85,000 clones, of which over 85% are seen a single time; roughly 2.3% belongs to the top ten. This specimen was peripheral blood, taken on day 0 of AZD1222 vaccination. The receptors shown here come from an adult in good health.

The chain couples TRBV6-2 or TRBV6-3 to TRBJ1-5; D remains ambiguous. Germline-derived CDR1 and CDR2 are MNHEY and SVGEGT. The CDR3 covers 15 residues. V was trimmed by 3 bases and J by 4 bases, leaving 13 bases between them. CDR3 DNA: TGTGCCAGCAGTTATAGTCTGGCGTCTAATCAGCCCCAGCATTTT. This sequence encodes CASSYSLASNQPQHF.

The chain is built from TRBV4-1 and TRBJ1-5; D is uncertain. Germline CDR1 MGHRA, CDR2 YSYEKL. The V and J ends lost 0 bases and 1 base respectively, with 13 bases between them. The CDR3 is 17 residues long. In DNA form, the CDR3 reads TGCGCCAGCAGCCAAGATCCCGTAGGGTCCAGCAATCAGCCCCAGCATTTT. Residues: CASSQDPVGSSNQPQHF.

The V and J genes are TRBV5-1 and TRBJ1-6; TRBD1 agrees at 10 bases. CDR1 and CDR2 from the germline V gene are SGHRS and YFSETQ. The CDR3 is made up of 17 amino acids. V dropped 3 bases and J dropped 6; count of bases not matched to a gene: 9. This chain's CDR3 is CASSWKAGDRGNSPLHF. The DNA for the CDR3 is TGCGCCAGCAGCTGGAAGGCGGGGGACAGGGGTAATTCACCCCTCCACTTT.

The chain has TRBV7-6 and TRBJ1-1, with TRBD1 matching over 8 bases. This CDR3 is built from 15 residues. Germline assignment: CDR1 SGHVS and CDR2 FNYEAQ. Trimming removed 5 bases from V and 6 bases from J; junction bases left unmatched: 11. In DNA form, the CDR3 reads TGTGCCAGCAGCCCCCGCACAGGGGGTGGCTCTGAAGCTTTCTTT. It yields the protein CASSPRTGGGSEAFF.

The V call is TRBV25-1, the J call TRBJ1-2; TRBD1 agrees at 7 bases. V shed 5 bases and J 4 bases; nucleotides not matched to a gene: 7. The CDR3 runs to 14 residues. Germline-derived CDR1 and CDR2 are MGHDK and SYGVNS. CDR3 coding DNA: TGTGCCAGCAGTCTACCGGGACAGCGCTATGGCTACACCTTC. It yields the protein CASSLPGQRYGYTF.

This chain links TRBV5-4 with TRBJ1-1; D is unresolved. This CDR3 spans 16 amino acids. The germline CDR1 and CDR2 sequences are SGHNT and YYREEE (reference sequence). V was clipped by 0 bases and J by 0 bases, with 12 bases between them. CDR3 coding DNA: TGTGCCAGCAGCTTGGACGTACGCAGTATGAACACTGAAGCTTTCTTT. Translation: CASSLDVRSMNTEAFF.

The chain uses TRBV10-2 and TRBJ2-2; 7 bases align to TRBD2. CDR1 and CDR2 from the germline V gene are WSHSY and SAAADI. The length of the CDR3 is 16 residues. V dropped 3 bases and J dropped 3; count of bases not matched to a gene: 7. The CDR3 region has the DNA TGCGCCAGCAGTGATCCGCCTAGCGGACACACCGGGGAGCTGTTTTTT. As protein: CASSDPPSGHTGELFF.

The genes are TRBV27 and TRBJ1-1; D ambiguous. Germline V lookup: CDR1 MNHEY, CDR2 SMNVEV (reference sequence). Trimming pared 7 bases from V and 4 bases from J, leaving 19 bases between. The CDR3 is 15 amino acids. The CDR3 bases are TGTGCCAGCAACTGGACCCCTGGGTTGGGCACTGAAGCTTTCTTT. Translation gives CASNWTPGLGTEAFF.

This rearrangement joins TRBV5-1 to TRBJ1-1, with D uncertain. V lost 3 bases and J lost 0, with 15 bases in between. Germline assignment: CDR1 SGHRS and CDR2 YFSETQ. The CDR3 runs 16 residues. Here the CDR3 DNA reads TGCGCCAGCAGCTCGGTGGCAGGAATCCTGAACACTGAAGCTTTCTTT. Protein sequence: CASSSVAGILNTEAFF.

The chain carries TRBV9 and TRBJ2-7; 8 nucleotides agree with TRBD1. CDR3 length equals 15 residues. CDR1 is SGDLS and CDR2 is YYNGEE in the germline V gene. V lost 2 bases, J lost 2 bases, and 6 bases stayed unmatched. The CDR3 DNA is TGTGCCAGCAGCGTTGAGACAGGGGCAACCTACGAGCAGTACTTC. This codes for CASSVETGATYEQYF.

The chain joins TRBV5-8 to TRBJ1-2; the match to TRBD1 covers 8 bases. The germline CDR1 and CDR2 sequences are SGHTS and YDEGEE. The CDR3 spans 15 residues. The junction had 7 bases not matched to a gene; V was cut back by 2 bases and J by 4 bases. CDR3 nucleotide sequence: TGTGCCAGCAGCTTAGGTGACAGGGGCCGCTATGGCTACACCTTC. This gives the protein CASSLGDRGRYGYTF.

The V and J genes are TRBV6-5 and TRBJ1-3; D gene ambiguous. V dropped 6 bases and J dropped 1 base, with 13 bases sitting between them. CDR1 is MNHEY and CDR2 is SVGAGI in the germline V gene. The CDR3 is made up of 15 amino acids. The CDR3 loop reads CASSPEGASGNTIYF. The CDR3 DNA reads as TGTGCCAGCAGCCCGGAGGGAGCATCTGGAAACACCATATATTTT.

J is TRBJ1-5 and V is TRBV10-2, with a possible D match to TRBD1 (6 bases). Germline CDR1 WSHSY, CDR2 SAAADI. V was trimmed by 0 bases and J by 9 bases, leaving 15 bases between them. The CDR3 spans 15 residues. This chain's CDR3 is CASSESNRAQRPQHF. The CDR3 nucleotides read TGCGCCAGCAGTGAGTCAAACAGGGCCCAGAGGCCCCAGCATTTT.

This clone was seen once. This chain links TRBV29-1 with TRBJ2-3, with unresolved D. V shed 7 bases and J shed 9 bases, with 20 bases lying between them. The CDR3 runs to 13 residues. CDR1 and CDR2 (germline): SQVTM, ANQGSEA. CDR3 sequence (DNA): TGCAGCGCGGACGGAAGCACAACCTCGACGCAGTATTTT. Amino acids: CSADGSTTSTQYF.

V and J are TRBV11-2 and TRBJ2-3, with D uncertain. Germline V gene sequence: CDR1 SGHAT, CDR2 FQNNGV. V dropped 5 bases and J dropped 2 bases, with 2 bases sitting between them. The CDR3 is made up of 11 amino acids. CDR3 region: CASSNTDTQYF. The CDR3 DNA sequence: TGTGCCAGCAGCAACACAGATACGCAGTATTTT.

The rearrangement links TRBV9 to TRBJ2-2; possibly TRBD1 or TRBD2 for D (5 bases each). CDR3 length: 14 amino acids. Germline-derived CDR1 and CDR2 are SGDLS and YYNGEE. The V end lost 0 bases, the J end lost 7 bases, and 10 bases lay between the germline ends. The CDR3 nucleotides are TGTGCCAGCAGCGTAGAGGCTGGGGGCGGGGAGCTGTTTTTT. Protein: CASSVEAGGGELFF.

The chain uses TRBV19 and TRBJ1-2; D perhaps matches TRBD1 (6 bases). This CDR3 has 13 residues. Germline CDR1 LNHDA, CDR2 SQIVND (reference sequence). V was pared by 10 bases and J by 4 bases, with 16 bases between. The CDR3 sequence: CATRLTGIYGYTF. The CDR3 DNA follows: TGTGCCACTAGATTAACAGGGATCTATGGCTACACCTTC.

This chain uses TRBV19 with TRBJ2-7; 9 positions match TRBD1. This CDR3 is built from 15 residues. V lost 4 bases, J lost 5 bases, and 9 bases stayed unmatched. The germline gives CDR1 LNHDA, CDR2 SQIVND (reference sequence). CDR3 region: CASSTTGTGIHEQYF. The CDR3 coding sequence is TGTGCCAGTAGTACGACCGGGACAGGGATCCACGAGCAGTACTTC.

This rearrangement joins TRBV7-9 to TRBJ2-7; a weak D match, TRBD2 (5 bases). From germline, CDR1 is SEHNR and CDR2 FQNEAQ (reference sequence). The CDR3 totals 14 residues. With 4 bases removed from V and 6 bases from J, the gap between germline ends came to 16 bases. As DNA, the CDR3 is TGTGCCAGCAGCTCCGAGTTCCGGGATGGCGAGCAGTACTTC. The encoded protein is CASSSEFRDGEQYF.

The chain carries TRBV4-1 and TRBJ1-1; TRBD1 is a possible D gene (6 bases). CDR3 size: 14 residues. Trimming removed 0 bases at V and 8 bases at J, with 13 bases between. CDR1 and CDR2 (germline): MGHRA, YSYEKL. The CDR3 nucleotides are TGCGCCAGCAGCCAAGACTTTAACAGGGACGAAGCTTTCTTT. As protein: CASSQDFNRDEAFF.